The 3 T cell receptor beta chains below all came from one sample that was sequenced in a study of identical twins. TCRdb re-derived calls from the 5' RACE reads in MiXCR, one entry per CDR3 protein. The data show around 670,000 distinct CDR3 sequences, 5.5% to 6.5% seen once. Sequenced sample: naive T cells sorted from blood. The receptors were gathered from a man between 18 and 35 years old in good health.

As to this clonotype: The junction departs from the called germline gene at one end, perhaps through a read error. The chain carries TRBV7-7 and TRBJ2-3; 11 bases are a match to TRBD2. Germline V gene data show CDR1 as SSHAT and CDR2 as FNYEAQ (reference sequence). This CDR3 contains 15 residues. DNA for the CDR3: TGTGTCAGCAGCTCGGGGACTAGCGGCGTAGATACGCAGTATTTT. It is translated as CVSSSGTSGVDTQYF. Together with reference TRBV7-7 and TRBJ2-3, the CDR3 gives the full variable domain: GAGVSQSPRYKVTKRGQDVTLRCDPISSHATLYWYQQALGQGPEFLTYFNYEAQPDKSGLPSDRFSAERPEGSISTLTIQRTEQRDSAMYRCVSSSGTSGVDTQYFGPGTRLTVL.

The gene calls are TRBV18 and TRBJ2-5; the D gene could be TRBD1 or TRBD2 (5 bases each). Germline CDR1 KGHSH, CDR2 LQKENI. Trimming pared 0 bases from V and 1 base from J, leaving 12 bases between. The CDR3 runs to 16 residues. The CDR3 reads CASSPPGPSGQETQYF. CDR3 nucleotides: TGTGCCAGCTCACCACCGGGACCGAGCGGCCAAGAGACCCAGTACTTC.

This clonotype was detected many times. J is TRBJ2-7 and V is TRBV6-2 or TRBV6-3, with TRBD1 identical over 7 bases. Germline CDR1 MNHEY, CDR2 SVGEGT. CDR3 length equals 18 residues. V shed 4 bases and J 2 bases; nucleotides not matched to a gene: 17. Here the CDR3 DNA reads TGTGCCAGCAGTTCGACCATTCGAACACGGGACAGACCCTACGAGCAGTACTTC. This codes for CASSSTIRTRDRPYEQYF.